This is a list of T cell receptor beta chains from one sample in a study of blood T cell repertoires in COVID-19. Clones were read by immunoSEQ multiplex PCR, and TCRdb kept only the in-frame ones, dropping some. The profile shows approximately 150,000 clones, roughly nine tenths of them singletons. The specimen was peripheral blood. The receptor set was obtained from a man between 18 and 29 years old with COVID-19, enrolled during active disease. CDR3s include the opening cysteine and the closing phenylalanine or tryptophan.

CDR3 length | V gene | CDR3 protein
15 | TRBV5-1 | CASSLRASGQETQYF
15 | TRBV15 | CATSREDRGGNEQFF
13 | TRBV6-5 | CASSTGLVYEQYF
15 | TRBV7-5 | CARSPIRPSGQPQHF
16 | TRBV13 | CASSPNTDRGNTEAFF
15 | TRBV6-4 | CASSEQQGSYNEQFF
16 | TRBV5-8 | CASRKGQTATNEKLLF
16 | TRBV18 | CASSPPGVRGNNEQFF
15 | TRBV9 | CASSVGGDVDNEQFF
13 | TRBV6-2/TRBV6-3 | CASSRAEQETQYF
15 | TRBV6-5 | CASSYYRQGRNEQYF
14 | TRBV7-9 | CASSLDGTAYEQYF
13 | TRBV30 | CAWSVGGTETQYF
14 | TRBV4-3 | CASSESGVGEKLFF
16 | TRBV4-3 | CASSQDRGQVGNEQFF
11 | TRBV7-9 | CASSSSSDTIF
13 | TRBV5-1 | CASSLPGAAEAFF
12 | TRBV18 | CASSTSNDRQYF
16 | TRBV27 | CASRTLQGRANYGYTF
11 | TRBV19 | CASNKGLEQYF
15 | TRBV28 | CASGKVGDNTDTQYF
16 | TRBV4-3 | CASSQEEGEYAGELFF
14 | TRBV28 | CASSLLGAHGELFF
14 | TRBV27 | CASSLIGRDSEQYF
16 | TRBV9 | CASSVGTNRVAGELFF
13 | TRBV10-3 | CAISETGSFGYTF
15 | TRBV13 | CASSPGGVVYNEQFF
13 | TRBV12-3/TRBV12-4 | CASGDSLYNEQFF
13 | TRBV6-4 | CASSDSSGGEQYF
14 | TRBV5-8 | CASSFLRTTYEQFF
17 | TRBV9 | CASSARTSGGPGDTQYF
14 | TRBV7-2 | CASSLVSPPETQYF
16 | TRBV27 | CASTITRTGGIEGYTF
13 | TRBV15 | CATSINSGNTIYF
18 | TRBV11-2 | CASSSPGEPGSAKNIQYF
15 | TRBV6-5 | CASSYRDRGIEPLHF
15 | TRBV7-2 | CASSPPTGLAGELFF
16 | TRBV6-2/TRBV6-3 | CASSGRGYISTETQYF
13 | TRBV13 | CASSLGQGYEQYF
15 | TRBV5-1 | CASSRSGNNLYEQYF
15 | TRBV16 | CASSHSGTSSYEQYF
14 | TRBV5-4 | CASSLAGEADTQYF
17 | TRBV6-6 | CASRRGLAGGSSYEQYF
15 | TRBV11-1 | CASSPAGELFNEQFF
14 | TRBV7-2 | CASRRDTVNYGYTF
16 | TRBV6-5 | CASSSPLAGGTDTQYF